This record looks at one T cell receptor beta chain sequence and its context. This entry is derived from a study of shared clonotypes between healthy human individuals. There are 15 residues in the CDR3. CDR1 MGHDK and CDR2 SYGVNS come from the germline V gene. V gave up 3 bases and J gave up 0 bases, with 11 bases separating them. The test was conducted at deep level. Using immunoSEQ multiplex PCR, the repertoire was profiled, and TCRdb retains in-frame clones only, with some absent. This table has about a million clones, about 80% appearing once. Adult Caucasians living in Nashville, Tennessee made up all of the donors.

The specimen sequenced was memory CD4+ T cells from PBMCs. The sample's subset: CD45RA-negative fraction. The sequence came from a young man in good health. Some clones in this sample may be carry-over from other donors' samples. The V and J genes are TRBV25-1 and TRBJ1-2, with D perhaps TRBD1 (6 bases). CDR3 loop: CASSDTGGPNYGYTF. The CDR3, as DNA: TGTGCCAGCAGTGACACGGGGGGCCCTAACTATGGCTACACCTTC.